The clone carrying this T cell receptor (beta chain) has a handful of counts. Antigen specificity is unknown. Listed TCR primers, together with previously described methods, were used for the bulk TCR libraries. TCRdb redid the calling of the PCR reads with MiXCR, one entry per CDR3 protein. This sample yields over 600,000 distinct CDR3 sequences, of which about 20% are seen a single time; 0.7% to 1% belongs to the top ten. The CDR3 covers 16 residues. Germline CDR1 is SEHNR and CDR2 is FQNEAQ (reference sequence). The V gene end was trimmed by 5 bases and the J gene end by 4 bases; junction bases not matched to a gene: 10. This specimen comes from a study of molecular identifiers for immune sequencing clone quantification. Study-wide findings and caveats: Jurkat TCR RNA spiked in from one cell could reportedly be detected among approximately 1 million naive cells. Barcode collisions between identical TCR molecules could shrink estimates of highly expanded clone sizes.

Material for sequencing was naive CD8+ T cells from blood, with Jurkat cell RNA spiked in. Documented subset: FACS-sorted CD8+CD4-CCR7+CD45RA+ naive T cells. The origin of this receptor is a human donor in good health. Some libraries in this study had Jurkat cell RNA spiked in. This chain links TRBV7-9 with TRBJ2-7; 11 bases agree with TRBD1. This CDR3 is CASSPRTGGDEYEQYF. As DNA, the CDR3 is TGTGCCAGCAGCCCCCGGACAGGGGGCGACGAGTACGAGCAGTACTTC.